The clone carrying this T cell receptor beta chain occurred once. The data derive from a study of blood T cell repertoires in COVID-19. About the research overall: Acute-phase and convalescent COVID-19 samples originated in the United States, Italy and Spain.

Authors' methods: Reference gene primers were amplified, and this amplification served to estimate nucleated cell counts. Data came from immunoSEQ multiplex PCR; TCRdb stores just in-frame clones and leaves some out. The D gene and trimming were derived from the DNA, and the V and J assignments and clone size from that table. The sample shows 170,000 or so clones, around 80% of them seen only once. Germline V gives CDR1 KGHSH, CDR2 LQKENI. The CDR3 extends over 14 amino acids. J lost 2 bases, V lost 8 bases, and 8 bases had no gene match. The source of this sequence is a man aged 65 to 79 with active or convalescent COVID-19. Sequencing was done on a sample of peripheral blood. The chain is built from TRBV18 and TRBJ1-2; 7 bases agree with TRBD1. In DNA, the CDR3 is TGTGCCAGCGCCCGGGACAGTTCCAACTATGGCTACACCTTC. This translates into CASARDSSNYGYTF.